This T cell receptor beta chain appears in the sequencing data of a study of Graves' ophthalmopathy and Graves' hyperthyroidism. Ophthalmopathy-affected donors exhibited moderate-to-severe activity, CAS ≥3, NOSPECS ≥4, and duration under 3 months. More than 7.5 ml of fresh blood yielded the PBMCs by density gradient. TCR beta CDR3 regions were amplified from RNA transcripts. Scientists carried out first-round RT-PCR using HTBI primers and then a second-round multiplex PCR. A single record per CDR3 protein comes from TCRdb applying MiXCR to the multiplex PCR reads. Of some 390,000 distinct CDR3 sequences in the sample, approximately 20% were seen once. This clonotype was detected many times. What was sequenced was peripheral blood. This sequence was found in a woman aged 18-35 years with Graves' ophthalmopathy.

The CDR3 DNA follows: TGTGCCAGTAGGGGCGGGACAGGGGCCTTCAATCAGCCCCAGCATTTT. Encoded protein: CASRGGTGAFNQPQHF. This chain uses TRBV19 with TRBJ1-5, with 10 nucleotides matching TRBD1. Germline assignment: CDR1 LNHDA and CDR2 SQIVND (reference sequence). The junction had 8 bases not matched to a gene; V was cut back by 6 bases and J by 3 bases. The CDR3 spans 16 residues.